What follows are 26 T cell receptor beta chains derived from one specimen sequenced in a study of CD8 T cells in ankylosing spondylitis. Findings and limits, study-wide: What appeared characteristic of ankylosing spondylitis blood was a TCR beta motif of fewer than ten highly homologous variants.

TCRdb independently ran MiXCR on the 5' RACE reads; one entry per CDR3 protein. The sample has over 450,000 distinct CDR3 sequences; 12% are singletons. These receptors' targets are unknown. The sequenced sample consisted of blood, either unsorted or a sorted T cell fraction (not recorded which). The receptors here all came from a male donor with ankylosing spondylitis.

This clonotype was detected a few times. The chain combines TRBV21-1 with TRBJ2-7. TRBV21-1 is reported as a pseudogene. The CDR3 has 14 residues. The CDR3 here is CASNEKETSCEQYV. CDR3 DNA sequence: TGTGCCAGCAACGAAAAGGAGACTAGCTGCGAGCAGTACGTC.

This clonotype was detected a few times. The J gene is TRBJ2-7, the V gene TRBV2; D possibly matches TRBD1 or TRBD2 (6 bases each). V was shortened by 5 bases and J by 6 bases, with 14 bases between the two germline ends. Looked up from germline, CDR1 is SNHLY and CDR2 is FYNNEI. This CDR3 has 13 residues. The CDR3 spells CASSSEGGREQYF. Written as DNA, the CDR3 is TGTGCCAGCAGTTCGGAAGGGGGGCGCGAGCAGTACTTC.

This clonotype appeared many times. This rearrangement joins TRBV4-2 to TRBJ2-2, with D uncertain. The CDR3 contains 14 residues. Germline V CDR1 and CDR2: LGHNA, YNFKEQ. V was pared by 4 bases and J by 4 bases, with 10 bases between. The CDR3, as DNA: TGTGCCAGCAGCCGGGCAACGGGCACCGGGGAGCTGTTTTTT. Its protein is CASSRATGTGELFF.

The chain links TRBV7-2 to TRBJ1-2, with TRBD1 as a possible D gene (5 bases). Trimming shortened V by 5 bases and J by 0 bases, and 16 bases separated the two germline ends. The CDR3 consists of 16 residues. Germline V gene data show CDR1 as SGHTA and CDR2 as FQGNSA. Written as DNA, the CDR3 is TGTGCCAGCAGCCTGGGGCCGACAGTCTCTAACTATGGCTACACCTTC. It codes for CASSLGPTVSNYGYTF.

This clonotype has at least ten counts. As DNA, the CDR3 is TGTGCCAGCAGCTTAAGAGCAAGCTCCTACAATGAGCAGTTCTTC. Protein: CASSLRASSYNEQFF. The rearrangement uses TRBV7-9 and TRBJ2-1; D remains ambiguous. This CDR3 contains 15 residues. Germline-derived CDR1 and CDR2 are SEHNR and FQNEAQ (reference sequence). With 2 bases removed from V and 0 bases from J, the gap between germline ends came to 8 bases.

The gene calls are TRBV20-1 and TRBJ2-5; D is perhaps TRBD1 (6 bases). The CDR3 extends over 14 amino acids. Germline assignment: CDR1 DFQATT and CDR2 SNEGSKA (reference sequence). The V end lost 0 bases, the J end lost 5 bases, and 13 bases lay between the germline ends. The CDR3 DNA follows: TGCAGTGCTAGAGATATCAGGGGTGGGGAGACCCAGTACTTC. Protein: CSARDIRGGETQYF.

In this sample, this clonotype turned up many times. The genes are TRBV10-2 and TRBJ1-1; D not certain. The CDR3 contains 15 residues. In germline, CDR1 is WSHSY, CDR2 SAAADI. Trimming removed 2 bases at V and 5 bases at J, with 15 bases between. The CDR3 nucleotides are TGCGCCAGCAGTGAGGTTTTGGCGTTTGGAACTGAAGCTTTCTTT. The encoded protein is CASSEVLAFGTEAFF.

This clonotype was counted only a few times. The chain joins TRBV5-1 to TRBJ1-5, with 10 bases aligning to TRBD1. J was trimmed by 3 bases and V by 5 bases; bases with no gene match: 5. Germline V gene sequence: CDR1 SGHRS, CDR2 YFSETQ. The CDR3 is made up of 15 amino acids. The CDR3 sequence: CASRLGTGVNQPQHF. CDR3 coding DNA: TGCGCCAGCAGATTAGGGACAGGGGTCAATCAGCCCCAGCATTTT.

The CDR3 loop reads CSASDRKAGNTIYF. Written as DNA, the CDR3 is TGCAGCGCCTCGGACAGGAAGGCTGGAAACACCATATATTTT. The chain uses TRBV29-1 and TRBJ1-3; 7 bases are a match to TRBD1. Unmatched junction bases numbered 8, after V lost 7 bases and J lost 2 bases. Germline V gene data show CDR1 as SQVTM and CDR2 as ANQGSEA. This CDR3 has 14 amino acids. The whole variable domain, remainder taken from reference TRBV29-1 and TRBJ1-3, is SAVISQKPSRDICQRGTSLTIQCQVDSQVTMMFWYRQQPGQSLTLIATANQGSEATYESGFVIDKFPISRPNLTFSTLTVSNMSPEDSSIYLCSASDRKAGNTIYFGEGSWLTVV.

This clonotype came up a few times. This chain links TRBV4-1 with TRBJ1-5, with a tentative D call TRBD1 (5 bases). Between the trimmed V and J ends, which lost 0 bases and 5 bases, there was a span of 11 bases. CDR1 and CDR2 from the germline V gene are MGHRA and YSYEKL. The CDR3 is made up of 15 amino acids. The CDR3 nucleotides are TGCGCCAGCAGCCAAGAAGGTAACAGGCATCAGCCCCAGCATTTT. Residues: CASSQEGNRHQPQHF.

This chain joins TRBV28 and TRBJ1-5; D possibly corresponds to TRBD1 (6 bases). The CDR3 is made up of 17 amino acids. Germline V gene lookup returns CDR1 MDHEN and CDR2 SYDVKM. V was trimmed by 3 bases and J by 6 bases, leaving 21 bases between them. The CDR3 reads CASSFPIGGARGQPQHF. As DNA, the CDR3 is TGTGCCAGCAGTTTCCCCATTGGGGGGGCGCGCGGTCAGCCCCAGCATTTT.

This clonotype was seen a few times. J is TRBJ1-6 and V is TRBV5-4; D ambiguous. This CDR3 spans 17 amino acids. The germline CDR1 and CDR2 sequences are SGHNT and YYREEE (reference sequence). The V end lost 1 base, the J end lost 0 bases, and 11 bases lay between the germline ends. This chain's CDR3 is CASSLRPASSYNSPLHF. The CDR3 nucleotides are TGTGCCAGCAGCTTGCGCCCAGCGAGCTCCTATAATTCACCCCTCCACTTT.

This clonotype was counted at least ten times. This rearrangement joins TRBV20-1 to TRBJ2-4; no clear D. Trimming pared 0 bases from V and 9 bases from J, leaving 6 bases between. Germline-derived CDR1 and CDR2 are DFQATT and SNEGSKA (reference sequence). The CDR3 is 11 residues long. The DNA of the CDR3 is TGCAGTGCTAGAGAAGGGCTCATTCAGTACTTC. Its translation: CSAREGLIQYF.

The chain employs TRBV20-1 and TRBJ2-3, with 14 bases identical to TRBD2. This CDR3 spans 15 amino acids. Germline V gene data show CDR1 as DFQATT and CDR2 as SNEGSKA (reference sequence). V lost 6 bases and J lost 0; bases outside the gene matches: 2. The CDR3 here is CSAGTSGGSTDTQYF. CDR3 coding DNA: TGCAGTGCCGGGACTAGCGGGGGAAGCACAGATACGCAGTATTTT.

Only a few counts were recorded for this clonotype. This sequence joins TRBV7-9 and TRBJ2-2; D is unclear. Trimming took off 7 bases at V and 6 bases at J, with 18 bases between the two ends. Germline assignment: CDR1 SEHNR and CDR2 FQNEAQ (reference sequence). This CDR3 spans 15 amino acids. As DNA, the CDR3 is TGTGCCAGCACCGCCATTAAGGGCCGAGCCGGGGAGCTGTTTTTT. Protein product: CASTAIKGRAGELFF.

Turning to this clonotype: A single base separates this from a much larger clone, so it may be a read error. V usage is TRBV20-1 and J usage is TRBJ1-4; D might be TRBD1 (5 bases). V was clipped by 1 base and J by 8 bases, with 14 bases between them. The CDR3 is 14 residues long. Germline V gene lookup returns CDR1 DFQATT and CDR2 SNEGSKA (reference sequence). The CDR3 region is CSARGDGAGEKLFF. The CDR3 DNA reads TGCAGTGCTAGAGGGGATGGGGCTGGGGAAAAACTGTTTTTT.

This clonotype has only a few counts. V gene TRBV6-2 or TRBV6-3 combines with J gene TRBJ2-1; perhaps TRBD2 as D (5 bases). In germline, CDR1 is MNHEY, CDR2 SVGEGT. The CDR3 runs 13 residues. V gave up 6 bases and J gave up 5 bases, with 11 bases separating them. CDR3 residues: CASSWGANNEQFF. Here the CDR3 DNA reads TGTGCCAGCAGCTGGGGAGCAAACAATGAGCAGTTCTTC.

This clonotype was seen only a few times. The V call is TRBV12-3 or TRBV12-4, the J call TRBJ1-2; D remains ambiguous. The CDR3 has 13 residues. Trimming took 3 bases from V and 8 from J, leaving 13 bases between them. This CDR3 is CASSLPARGGYTF. CDR3 coding DNA: TGTGCCAGCAGTTTGCCGGCCCGAGGAGGCTACACCTTC.

This clonotype was detected only a few times. V and J are TRBV4-1 and TRBJ2-7, with 7 bases fitting TRBD1. Germline trimming cut 1 base from V and 2 bases from J; bases unmatched to any gene: 8. Per germline, CDR1 MGHRA and CDR2 YSYEKL. CDR3 length: 16 residues. The CDR3 region is CASSQVTGVTTYEQYF. As DNA, the CDR3 is TGCGCCAGCAGCCAAGTTACAGGGGTAACGACCTACGAGCAGTACTTC.

In its sample, this clonotype was seen many times. The chain uses TRBV5-1 and TRBJ2-1; a weak D match, TRBD1 (5 bases). The CDR3 has 15 residues. In germline, CDR1 is SGHRS, CDR2 YFSETQ. Trimming removed 2 bases at V and 3 bases at J, with 12 bases between. The CDR3 region has the DNA TGCGCCAGCAGCTTAGAAGGGGAACGCTACAATGAGCAGTTCTTC. This sequence encodes CASSLEGERYNEQFF.

This clonotype came up a few times. The chain employs TRBV12-3 or TRBV12-4 and TRBJ2-7, with D maybe TRBD2 (6 bases). The CDR3 extends over 16 amino acids. Trimming left V 7 bases short and J 0 bases short, with 19 bases between. The chain's CDR3 is CASTQAWGESSYEQYF. The CDR3 DNA follows: TGTGCCAGCACCCAGGCCTGGGGGGAGAGCTCCTACGAGCAGTACTTC.

The table lists this clonotype with many counts. This sequence joins TRBV5-1 and TRBJ1-4; 7 bases are shared with TRBD1. In germline, CDR1 is SGHRS, CDR2 YFSETQ. Unmatched junction bases numbered 7, after V lost 7 bases and J lost 1 base. The CDR3 contains 15 residues. This CDR3 is CASSSRGGTNEKLFF. CDR3 DNA: TGCGCCAGCTCAAGCAGGGGGGGAACTAATGAAAAACTGTTTTTT.

This clonotype was counted many times. The chain couples TRBV29-1 to TRBJ1-5; no reliable D call. Germline CDR1 and CDR2: SQVTM and ANQGSEA. Trimming removed 6 bases from V and 1 base from J, with 10 bases in between. This CDR3 spans 13 amino acids. DNA of the CDR3: TGCAGCGTAAAATTGGACAGCAATCAGCCCCAGCATTTT. Amino acid sequence: CSVKLDSNQPQHF.

This clonotype was recorded a few times. V and J are TRBV5-4 and TRBJ2-3; 16 nucleotides line up with TRBD2. Looked up from germline, CDR1 is SGHNT and CDR2 is YYREEE (reference sequence). V dropped 3 bases and J dropped 3; count of bases not matched to a gene: 10. CDR3 length: 19 residues. The CDR3 coding sequence is TGTGCCAGCAGCTCACGCGGGACTAGCGGGAGGGCCGGTACAGATACGCAGTATTTT. This translates into CASSSRGTSGRAGTDTQYF.

The V and J genes are TRBV4-1 and TRBJ2-1; 10 nucleotides line up with TRBD2. The J segment lost 8 bases and the V segment lost 4 bases, leaving 5 bases of the junction unmatched. The CDR3 covers 14 residues. CDR1 is MGHRA and CDR2 is YSYEKL in the germline V gene. The CDR3 reads CASSRLAGVYEQFF. The CDR3 nucleotides read TGCGCCAGCAGCCGGCTAGCGGGAGTCTATGAGCAGTTCTTC.

The chain couples TRBV7-6 to TRBJ2-3; D not resolved. V lost 1 base to trimming and J lost 2 bases, with 7 bases between them. This CDR3 spans 14 amino acids. CDR1 and CDR2 from the germline V gene are SGHVS and FNYEAQ. The CDR3 sequence is CASSLDPITDTQYF. In DNA, the CDR3 is TGTGCCAGCAGCTTAGATCCGATCACAGATACGCAGTATTTT.